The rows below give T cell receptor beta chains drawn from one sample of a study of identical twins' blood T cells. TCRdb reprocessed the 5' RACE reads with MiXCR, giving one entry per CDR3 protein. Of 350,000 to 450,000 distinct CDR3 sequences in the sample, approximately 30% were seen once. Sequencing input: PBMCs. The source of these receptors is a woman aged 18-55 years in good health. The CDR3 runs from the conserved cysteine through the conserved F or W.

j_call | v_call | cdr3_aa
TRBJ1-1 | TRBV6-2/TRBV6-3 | CASREQGVGEALF
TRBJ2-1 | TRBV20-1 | CSVTDRGNEQFF
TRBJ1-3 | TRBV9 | CASSVDPSSGSTIYF
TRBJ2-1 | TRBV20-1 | CSVIGAGGKTYNEQFF
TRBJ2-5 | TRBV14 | CASSQDQRETQYF
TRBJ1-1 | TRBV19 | CASSIGEVGTEAFF
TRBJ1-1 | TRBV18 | CASSPRENTGAFF
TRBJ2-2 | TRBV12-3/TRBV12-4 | CASSSPTGTRNTGELFF
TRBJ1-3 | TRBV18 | CASSPRTENTIYF
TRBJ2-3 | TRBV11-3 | CASSLDCGAPNTQYF
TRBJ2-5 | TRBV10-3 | CAISDPMDRVQRNQETQYF
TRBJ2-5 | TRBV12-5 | CASGIREGTQYF
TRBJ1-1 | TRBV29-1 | CSVGRGAMDTEAFF
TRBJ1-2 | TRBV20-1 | CSALVAGLNYGYTF
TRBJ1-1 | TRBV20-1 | CSARVTGTGGTEAFF
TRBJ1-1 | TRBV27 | CASSDPSTEAFF
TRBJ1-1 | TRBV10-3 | CAISEVGAGTNTEAFF
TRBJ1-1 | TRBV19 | CASSISGGRTNTEAFF
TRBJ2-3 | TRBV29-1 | CSADNADTQYF
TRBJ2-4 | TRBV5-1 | CASSFSGVGRTAKNIQYF
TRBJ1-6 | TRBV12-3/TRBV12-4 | CASSETGPNSPLHF
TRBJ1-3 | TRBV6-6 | CASGREIGNTIYF
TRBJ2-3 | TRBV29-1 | CSVATGFSTDTQYF
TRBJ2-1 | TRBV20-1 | CSADNGRYGNEQFF
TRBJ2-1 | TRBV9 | CASSLRYGTGATNEQFF
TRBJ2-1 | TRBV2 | CAGNKRAPGHEQFF
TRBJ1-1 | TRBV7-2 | CASSLNIRGTEAFF
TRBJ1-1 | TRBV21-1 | CASSKVRWGNTEAFF
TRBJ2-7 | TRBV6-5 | CASSPAAPNYEQYF
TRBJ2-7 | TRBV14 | CASSQKISYEQYF
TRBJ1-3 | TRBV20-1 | CSAPRQGTGGNTIYF
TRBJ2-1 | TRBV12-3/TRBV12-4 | CASRGRLSGISSYNEQFF
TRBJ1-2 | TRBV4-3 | CANSPAPGPNGYTF
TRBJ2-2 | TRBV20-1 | CSANGHNTGELFF
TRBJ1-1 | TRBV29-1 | CSVGDRNTEAFF
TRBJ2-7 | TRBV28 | CASMFGLAGEQYF
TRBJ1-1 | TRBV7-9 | CASSWDTEAFF
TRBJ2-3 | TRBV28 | CVSSLLQFPASTDTQYF
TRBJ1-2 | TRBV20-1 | CSARVSTGGGYGYTF
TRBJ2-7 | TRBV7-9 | CASRALGGTYEQYF
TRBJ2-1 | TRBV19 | CASSRGQEAYNEQFF
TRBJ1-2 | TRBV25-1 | CASSTQGYDYTF
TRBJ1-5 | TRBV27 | CASSLYGKSQPQHF
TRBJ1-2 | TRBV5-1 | CASSLGDDGYTF
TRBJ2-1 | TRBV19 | CASSIGAVWFF
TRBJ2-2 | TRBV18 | CASSPINAASNTGELFF
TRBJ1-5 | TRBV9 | CASSVSTSNQPQHF
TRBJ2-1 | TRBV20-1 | CSARAASYSYNEQFF
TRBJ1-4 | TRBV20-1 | CSASVGQGPTGLFF
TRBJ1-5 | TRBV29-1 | CSVVSSGGNQPQHF